Listed below are T cell receptor beta chains from one sample, sequenced in a study of blood T cell repertoires in COVID-19. TCRdb's table, derived via immunoSEQ multiplex PCR, lists solely in-frame clones and lacks some. Seen here are 150,000 to 200,000 clones, about 88% observed once, and the top ten hold approximately 2%. The specimen sequenced was peripheral blood. Source of these receptors: a man between 18 and 29 years old who had recovered from COVID-19. The conserved cysteine and the conserved F or W are not part of the CDR3 here. A D gene is named only where the DNA matches it firmly.

j_call v_call d_call cdr3_aa
TRBJ2-5 TRBV4-3 - ASSQTTAQETQY
TRBJ2-1 TRBV3-1/TRBV3-2 - ASSQDSRYTYNEQF
TRBJ2-7 TRBV9 - ASSVEPVEGYEQY
TRBJ1-1 TRBV5-4 - ASSPYEGGGAF
TRBJ1-1 TRBV5-5 - ASSLEHLNTEAF
TRBJ1-2 TRBV4-3 - ASSQDSGVEDGYT
TRBJ2-7 TRBV4-3 TRBD2 ASSQETSGYREQY
TRBJ1-2 TRBV7-9 TRBD1 ASSPGTAYGYT
TRBJ2-4 TRBV5-8 - ASSLEGQKNIQY
TRBJ2-3 TRBV10-3 - ATAGQSTDTQY
TRBJ2-1 TRBV10-3 TRBD2 AIGTSGRVQYTSYNEQF
TRBJ1-2 TRBV7-2 TRBD1 ASSVGQGIVNYGYT
TRBJ2-1 TRBV7-3 TRBD1 ASSSVGTAGDEQF
TRBJ2-1 TRBV5-1 TRBD2 ASNQLAGHNNEQF
TRBJ2-5 TRBV5-1 TRBD2 ASSLGGSGRAGETQY
TRBJ2-7 TRBV28 - ASKSGLYEQY
TRBJ1-6 TRBV14 - ASSGLNPGNSPLH
TRBJ1-3 TRBV28 TRBD1 ASSTDRGRNTIY
TRBJ1-5 TRBV19 - ASSIGGAGNQPQH
TRBJ2-3 TRBV7-2 TRBD2 ASSFPAGAATQY
TRBJ2-7 TRBV6-6 TRBD2 ASSTLPSAEGGKQY
TRBJ2-2 TRBV9 - ASSAYTGELF
TRBJ2-5 TRBV6-5 - ASSYSLDYQETQY
TRBJ1-3 TRBV3-1/TRBV3-2 - ASSPRDFGSGNTIY
TRBJ2-3 TRBV5-1 TRBD2 ASSLGLAGGRDTQY
TRBJ1-5 TRBV4-2 - ASSQEAPAGQPQH
TRBJ2-1 TRBV18 TRBD2 ASSPLAGVPRHYNEQF
TRBJ1-6 TRBV6-5 - ASKPQNNSPLH
TRBJ2-1 TRBV3-1/TRBV3-2 TRBD2 ASSPPPSGRADEQF
TRBJ2-3 TRBV10-3 - AISEGQSNADTQY
TRBJ2-5 TRBV7-8 - ASSLAASQETQY
TRBJ2-3 TRBV7-2 - ASSRLADTQY
TRBJ2-5 TRBV19 TRBD1 ASSLGTGGRETQY
TRBJ1-2 TRBV4-2 - ASSRGGRGFNYGYT
TRBJ1-5 TRBV7-8 - ASSSLSILSNQPQH
TRBJ2-7 TRBV3-1/TRBV3-2 TRBD1 ASSQEGSGQGY
TRBJ2-1 TRBV14 TRBD1 ASSQARDRGVNEQF
TRBJ2-7 TRBV5-4 - ASSLPEGPSYEQY
TRBJ2-5 TRBV5-4 TRBD2 ASSLEASGNQETQY
TRBJ2-7 TRBV7-2 TRBD2 ASSPAGGPYEQY
TRBJ1-1 TRBV3-1/TRBV3-2 TRBD1 ASSQTGGFTEAF
TRBJ2-2 TRBV3-1/TRBV3-2 TRBD2 ASTGFWTSGRAGELF
TRBJ1-2 TRBV9 - ASSDPIGRDYGYT
TRBJ2-1 TRBV5-4 TRBD2 ASSLGGLAGDEQF
TRBJ2-3 TRBV19 TRBD1 ASSTEGGSTDTQY
TRBJ1-5 TRBV6-6 - ASSPRQPANNQPQH
TRBJ2-7 TRBV6-2/TRBV6-3 - ASSYILRVYEQY
TRBJ2-7 TRBV2 TRBD2 ASVTSGKGEQY
TRBJ2-2 TRBV5-4 - ASRPQFTGELF
TRBJ2-1 TRBV13 - ASRREIYNEQF